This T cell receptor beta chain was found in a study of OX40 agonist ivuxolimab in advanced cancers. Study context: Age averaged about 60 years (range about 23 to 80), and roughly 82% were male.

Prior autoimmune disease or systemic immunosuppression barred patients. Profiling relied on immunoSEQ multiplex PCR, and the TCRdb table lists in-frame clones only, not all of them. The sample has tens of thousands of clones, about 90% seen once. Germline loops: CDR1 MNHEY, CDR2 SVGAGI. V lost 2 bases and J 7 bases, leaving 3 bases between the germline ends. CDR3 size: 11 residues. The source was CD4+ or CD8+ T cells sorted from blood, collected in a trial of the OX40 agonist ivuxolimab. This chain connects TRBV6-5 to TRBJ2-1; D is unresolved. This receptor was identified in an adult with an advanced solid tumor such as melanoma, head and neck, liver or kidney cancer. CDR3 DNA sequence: TGTGCCAGCAGTTACGGAAATGAGCAGTTCTTC. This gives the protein CASSYGNEQFF.